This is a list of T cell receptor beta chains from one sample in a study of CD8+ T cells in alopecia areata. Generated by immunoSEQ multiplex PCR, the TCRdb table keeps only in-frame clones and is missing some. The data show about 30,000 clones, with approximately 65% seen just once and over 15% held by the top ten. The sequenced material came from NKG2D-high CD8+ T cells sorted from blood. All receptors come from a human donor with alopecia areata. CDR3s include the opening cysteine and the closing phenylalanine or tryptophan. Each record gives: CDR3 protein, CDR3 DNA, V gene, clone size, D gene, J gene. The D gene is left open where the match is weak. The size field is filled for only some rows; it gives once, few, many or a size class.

CDR3: CASGPGLADNEQFF
DNA: TGCGCCAGCGGACCGGGACTAGCCGACAATGAGCAGTTCTTC
V: TRBV10-1
size: NA
D: TRBD2
J: TRBJ2-1

CDR3: CASSFGPLSEETQYF
DNA: TGTGCCAGCAGCTTTGGGCCCTTATCCGAGGAGACCCAGTACTTC
V: TRBV5-4
size: NA
D: NA
J: TRBJ2-5

CDR3: CASSFRVGTDTQYF
DNA: TGTGCCAGCAGTTTCAGGGTCGGGACAGATACGCAGTATTTT
V: TRBV28
size: few
D: NA
J: TRBJ2-3

CDR3: CASSQSRASVGVEVWTEAFF
DNA: TGCGCCAGCAGTCAATCGAGGGCGTCGGTGGGAGTTGAAGTATGGACTGAAGCTTTCTTT
V: TRBV23-1
size: NA
D: NA
J: TRBJ1-1

CDR3: CASRVGGPAWIETQYF
DNA: TGTGCCAGCCGGGTCGGAGGACCAGCCTGGATAGAGACCCAGTACTTC
V: TRBV7-2
size: NA
D: NA
J: TRBJ2-5

CDR3: CASSEEIGGWSEKLFF
DNA: TGTGCCAGCAGTGAAGAAATAGGGGGCTGGAGTGAAAAACTGTTTTTT
V: TRBV25-1
size: NA
D: TRBD1
J: TRBJ1-4

CDR3: CAWSVAFAVAEQFF
DNA: TGTGCCTGGAGTGTAGCTTTTGCGGTCGCTGAGCAGTTCTTC
V: TRBV30
size: few
D: NA
J: TRBJ2-1

CDR3: CASSFRGLVVTQYF
DNA: TGTGCCAGCAGTTTCCGAGGACTGGTAGTGACCCAGTACTTC
V: TRBV28
size: few
D: NA
J: TRBJ2-5

CDR3: CASSQGPGHLYNEQFF
DNA: TGTGCCAGCAGCCAGGGTCCGGGACACTTATACAATGAGCAGTTCTTC
V: TRBV14
size: NA
D: NA
J: TRBJ2-1

CDR3: CASSSWLTGGAREQYF
DNA: TGTGCCAGCAGTTCCTGGTTAACGGGAGGGGCTCGCGAGCAGTACTTC
V: TRBV27
size: NA
D: TRBD2
J: TRBJ2-7

CDR3: CASRLAGGLNEQFF
DNA: TGTGCCAGCAGACTAGCGGGGGGGTTGAATGAGCAGTTCTTC
V: TRBV27
size: NA
D: TRBD2
J: TRBJ2-1

CDR3: CARSSRDRGSYNEQFF
DNA: TGTGCCAGAAGCAGCCGGGACAGGGGATCCTACAATGAGCAGTTCTTC
V: TRBV5-3
size: few
D: TRBD1
J: TRBJ2-1

CDR3: CATGTNPRISETQYF
DNA: TGTGCCACCGGGACAAACCCAAGGATTTCTGAGACCCAGTACTTC
V: TRBV6-6
size: NA
D: NA
J: TRBJ2-5

CDR3: CSVSGLAEISYNEQFF
DNA: TGCAGCGTTTCGGGACTAGCGGAAATCTCCTACAATGAGCAGTTCTTC
V: TRBV29-1
size: once
D: TRBD2
J: TRBJ2-1

CDR3: CASSSANVLTF
DNA: TGTGCCAGTAGTTCCGCCAACGTCCTGACTTTC
V: TRBV19
size: NA
D: NA
J: TRBJ2-6

CDR3: CASSDGLAGIFYNEQFF
DNA: TGCGCCAGCAGCGACGGACTAGCGGGAATTTTTTACAATGAGCAGTTCTTC
V: TRBV5-1
size: NA
D: TRBD2
J: TRBJ2-1

CDR3: CASSGAVYNEQFF
DNA: TGTGCCAGTAGTGGAGCCGTCTACAATGAGCAGTTCTTC
V: TRBV19
size: NA
D: NA
J: TRBJ2-1

CDR3: CASSQAPSGTYEQYF
DNA: TGTGCCAGCAGCCAAGCCCCTAGCGGGACCTACGAGCAGTACTTC
V: TRBV4-2
size: few
D: TRBD2
J: TRBJ2-7

CDR3: CAKRDSRISGNTIYF
DNA: TGTGCCAAACGGGACAGCCGCATCTCTGGAAACACCATATATTTT
V: TRBV2
size: NA
D: TRBD1
J: TRBJ1-3

CDR3: CASSQAGGQETQYF
DNA: TGTGCCAGCAGCCAAGCCGGGGGGCAAGAGACCCAGTACTTC
V: TRBV7-3
size: few
D: TRBD2
J: TRBJ2-5

CDR3: CASSPTSGGVETQYF
DNA: TGTGCCAGCTCACCAACGTCTGGTGGGGTGGAGACCCAGTACTTC
V: TRBV18
size: NA
D: NA
J: TRBJ2-5

CDR3: CASSSSSFPNEQYF
DNA: TGTGCCAGCAGCTCAAGTAGTTTCCCCAACGAGCAGTACTTC
V: TRBV11-2
size: NA
D: NA
J: TRBJ2-7

CDR3: CASSQVRGWETQYF
DNA: TGCGCCAGCAGCCAAGTCCGGGGCTGGGAGACCCAGTACTTC
V: TRBV4-1
size: few
D: NA
J: TRBJ2-5

CDR3: CASGPFPLHF
DNA: TGTGCCAGCGGACCTTTCCCCCTCCACTTT
V: TRBV7-8
size: NA
D: NA
J: TRBJ1-6

CDR3: CASSLVDRGSNEQFF
DNA: TGTGCCAGCAGTTTGGTGGACAGGGGGAGTAATGAGCAGTTCTTC
V: TRBV28
size: NA
D: TRBD1
J: TRBJ2-1

CDR3: CASSENTSGQETQYF
DNA: TGTGCCAGCAGTGAAAACACTAGCGGGCAAGAGACCCAGTACTTC
V: TRBV2
size: NA
D: TRBD2
J: TRBJ2-5

CDR3: CASSYSDLENTEAFF
DNA: TGTGCCAGCAGTTACTCGGATTTAGAGAACACTGAAGCTTTCTTT
V: TRBV6-5
size: NA
D: NA
J: TRBJ1-1

CDR3: CASSEAQGWHQPQHF
DNA: TGTGCCAGCAGTGAAGCACAGGGGTGGCATCAGCCCCAGCATTTT
V: TRBV2
size: NA
D: TRBD1
J: TRBJ1-5

CDR3: CATHRAEGLETQYF
DNA: TGTGCCACCCACCGAGCGGAGGGGTTGGAGACCCAGTACTTC
V: TRBV15
size: NA
D: NA
J: TRBJ2-5

CDR3: CATSSTGYTEAFF
DNA: TGTGCCACCAGCTCGACAGGTTACACTGAAGCTTTCTTT
V: TRBV15
size: NA
D: NA
J: TRBJ1-1

CDR3: CASSLLKSTQETQYF
DNA: TGCGCCAGCAGCCTTCTAAAATCAACGCAAGAGACCCAGTACTTC
V: TRBV4-1
size: NA
D: NA
J: TRBJ2-5